This TCR beta chain was obtained from a study of cytomegalovirus exposure and HLA in healthy donors. PCR was performed using 60 Vbeta and 13 Jbeta primers. Sequencing was performed with immunoSEQ multiplex PCR; in TCRdb, only in-frame clones are kept and a portion is missing. There are 100,000 or so clones in the sample; about 81% occur only once, and around 1.5% lies in the top ten. CDR1 SGHDT and CDR2 YYEEEE come from the germline V gene. Trimming cost V 0 bases and J 6 bases; bases outside gene matches: 7. The length of the CDR3 is 15 residues. The TCR comes from a man aged 35-49 years in good health and CMV-seronegative. The sequenced sample was PBMCs. The gene calls are TRBV5-6 and TRBJ2-7; TRBD2 aligns across 9 bases. CDR3 sequence reads: CASSLGLAGSCEQYF. In nucleotides, the CDR3 is TGTGCCAGCAGCTTGGGGCTAGCGGGGAGTTGCGAGCAGTACTTC.